What follows describes a single T cell receptor beta chain. What it recognizes is unknown. This entry is derived from a study of CD8 T cells in ankylosing spondylitis. Points from the study as a whole: A motif of seven or eight highly homologous TCR beta variants was seen as apparently characteristic of ankylosing spondylitis blood.

TCRdb fed the 5' RACE reads into MiXCR, producing one record per CDR3 protein. This table holds around 440,000 distinct CDR3 sequences, about a sixth found once. In germline, CDR1 is MNHNS, CDR2 SASEGT. V lost 8 bases, J lost 2 bases, and 16 bases lay in between. This CDR3 contains 15 residues. The rearrangement uses TRBV6-1 and TRBJ1-5; weak D call: TRBD1 (5 bases). The TCR originated in a male donor with ankylosing spondylitis. Source material: blood, either unsorted or a sorted T cell fraction (not recorded which). The chain's CDR3 is CASRTGGMGNQPQHF. The DNA of the CDR3 is TGTGCCAGCCGAACCGGGGGAATGGGCAATCAGCCCCAGCATTTT.